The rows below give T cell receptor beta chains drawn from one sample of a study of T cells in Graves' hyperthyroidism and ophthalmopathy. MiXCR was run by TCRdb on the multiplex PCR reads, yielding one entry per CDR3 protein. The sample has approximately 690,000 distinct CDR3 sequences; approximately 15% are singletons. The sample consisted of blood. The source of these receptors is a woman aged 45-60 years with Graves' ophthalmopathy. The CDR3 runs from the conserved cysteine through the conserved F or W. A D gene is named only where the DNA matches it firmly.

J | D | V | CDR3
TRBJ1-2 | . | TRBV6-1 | CASTPQGSDYGYTF
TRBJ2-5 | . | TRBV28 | CASSLGGQLETQYF
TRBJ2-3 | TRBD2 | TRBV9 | CASSATGTSGRDTQYF
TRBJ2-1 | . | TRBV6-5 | CASRLGTGVSNEQFF
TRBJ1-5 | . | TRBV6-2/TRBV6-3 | CASSTRVQPQHF
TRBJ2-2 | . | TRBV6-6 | CASNYSLPNTGELFF
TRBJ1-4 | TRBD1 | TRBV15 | CATSREGTGEEKLFF
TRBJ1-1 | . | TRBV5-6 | CASSSKPGPRNTEAFF
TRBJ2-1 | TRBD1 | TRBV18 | CASSRRDSPNEQFF
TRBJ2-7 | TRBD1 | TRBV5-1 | CASSLMTGPNDEQYF
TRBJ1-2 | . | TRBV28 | CASSLFWRQGNGYTF
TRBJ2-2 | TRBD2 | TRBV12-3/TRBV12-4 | CASSLLPGLAAGELFF
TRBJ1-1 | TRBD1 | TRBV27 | CASSTLQGADTEAFF
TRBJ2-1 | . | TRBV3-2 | CASSPIPEEQFF
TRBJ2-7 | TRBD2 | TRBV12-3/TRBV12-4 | CASSGGTSGKPYEQYF
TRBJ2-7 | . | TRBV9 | CASSVGGTGTYEQYF
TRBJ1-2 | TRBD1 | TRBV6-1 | CASSEEAGQGGFGYGYTF
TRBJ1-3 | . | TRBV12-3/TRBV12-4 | CASKPAVESSGNTIYF
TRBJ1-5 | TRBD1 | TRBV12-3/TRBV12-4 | CASRPTGGSQPQHF
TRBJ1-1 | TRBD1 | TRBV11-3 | CASSPGGSTEAFF
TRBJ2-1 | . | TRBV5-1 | CASRTAVSSYNEQFF
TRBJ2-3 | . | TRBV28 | CASSLRTWDSTQYF
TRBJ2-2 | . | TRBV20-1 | CSARDRRESATGELFF
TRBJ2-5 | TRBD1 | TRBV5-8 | CASSPGTAPKPKSETQYF
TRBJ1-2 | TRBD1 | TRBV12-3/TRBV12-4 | CASTNRGVLYGYTF
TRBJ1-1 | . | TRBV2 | CARNTEAFF
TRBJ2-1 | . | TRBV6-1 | CASSYGHEQFF
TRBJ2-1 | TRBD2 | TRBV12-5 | CASGLGTSHTYNEQFF